One sample yielded the 5 T cell receptor beta chains listed below, sequenced in a study of human T cells and chemical hapten exposure. Each CDR3 protein gets one entry after TCRdb re-called the RACE reads with MiXCR. The sample lists 43,000 or so distinct CDR3 sequences; 4.3% were seen once. Time point specified: healthy volunteer bleed at 2 weeks. Before extraction, the whole blood was not fractionated, and total RNA was taken from it. The material sequenced was whole blood. The origin of the receptors is a female donor in good health. Some clones in this sample may be carry-over from other donors' samples.

In its sample, this clonotype was seen many times. The gene calls are TRBV7-6 and TRBJ2-3, with a possible D match to TRBD2 (7 bases). This CDR3 has 15 residues. Trimming took 5 bases from V and 4 from J, leaving 16 bases between them. Per germline, CDR1 SGHVS and CDR2 FNYEAQ. Written as DNA, the CDR3 is TGTGCCAGCAGCCCGGGGGGCATTCATCCAGATACGCAGTATTTT. Translating gives CASSPGGIHPDTQYF.

V and J are TRBV28 and TRBJ2-3; no firm D call. V lost 10 bases, J lost 4 bases, and 21 bases lay in between. The CDR3 has 15 residues. Germline CDR1 MDHEN, CDR2 SYDVKM. The CDR3 loop is CATHKDARYPDTQYF. CDR3 coding DNA: TGTGCCACACACAAGGACGCGAGGTACCCAGATACGCAGTATTTT. The full variable domain, its missing parts supplied by reference TRBV28 and TRBJ2-3, is DVKVTQSSRYLVKRTGEKVFLECVQDMDHENMFWYRQDPGLGLRLIYFSYDVKMKEKGDIPEGYSVSREKKERFSLILESASTNQTSMYLCATHKDARYPDTQYFGPGTRLTVL.

This clonotype has at least ten counts. The J gene is TRBJ1-4, the V gene TRBV5-1, with TRBD1 matching 9 bases. Losses at the gene ends were 3 bases for V and 8 bases for J; bases not matched to a gene: 11. The CDR3 has 16 amino acids. Germline V CDR1 and CDR2: SGHRS, YFSETQ. CDR3 nucleotides: TGCGCCAGCAGCTACACGACAGGGGGAGTAGGAGAAAAACTGTTTTTT. It codes for CASSYTTGGVGEKLFF.

In its sample, this clonotype was seen many times. V gene TRBV18 combines with J gene TRBJ1-4, with D possibly TRBD1 on 5 matching bases. The germline V gene encodes CDR1 KGHSH and CDR2 LQKENI. The CDR3 extends over 13 amino acids. V was cut by 11 bases and J by 2 bases, with 12 bases left in between. The CDR3 loop is CASPRGTNEKLFF. For the CDR3, the DNA is TGTGCCTCCCCGCGGGGGACTAATGAAAAACTGTTTTTT. Looking up the rest from reference TRBV18 and TRBJ1-4 gives the full variable domain: NAGVMQNPRHLVRRRGQEARLRCSPMKGHSHVYWYRQLPEEGLKFMVYLQKENIIDESGMPKERFSAEFPKEGPSILRIQQVVRGDSAAYFCASPRGTNEKLFFGSGTQLSVL.

This clonotype appeared many times. The chain recombines TRBV28 with TRBJ1-5; no definite D call. V lost 6 bases and J lost 0, with 9 bases in between. The CDR3 totals 14 residues. Germline V gene lookup returns CDR1 MDHEN and CDR2 SYDVKM. The CDR3 loop reads CASRGRVSNQPQHF. Written as DNA, the CDR3 is TGTGCCAGCAGAGGTAGGGTTAGCAATCAGCCCCAGCATTTT.